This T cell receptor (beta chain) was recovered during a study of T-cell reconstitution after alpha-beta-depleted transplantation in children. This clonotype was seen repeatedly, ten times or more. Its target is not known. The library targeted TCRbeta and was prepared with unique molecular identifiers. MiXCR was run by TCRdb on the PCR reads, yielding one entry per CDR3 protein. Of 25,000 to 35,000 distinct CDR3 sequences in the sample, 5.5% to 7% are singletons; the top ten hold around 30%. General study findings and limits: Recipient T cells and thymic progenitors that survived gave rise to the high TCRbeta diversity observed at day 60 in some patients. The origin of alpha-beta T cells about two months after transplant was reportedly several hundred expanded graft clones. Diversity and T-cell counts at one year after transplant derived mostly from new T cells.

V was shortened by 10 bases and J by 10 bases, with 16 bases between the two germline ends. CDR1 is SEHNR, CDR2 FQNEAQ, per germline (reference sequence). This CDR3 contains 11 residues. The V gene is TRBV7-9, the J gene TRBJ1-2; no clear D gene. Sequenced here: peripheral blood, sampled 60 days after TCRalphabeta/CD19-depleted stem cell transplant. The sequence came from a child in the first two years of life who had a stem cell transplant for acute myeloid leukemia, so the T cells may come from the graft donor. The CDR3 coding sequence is TGTGCCATCTCGGACCCTTCTGACTACACCTTC. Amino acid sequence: CAISDPSDYTF.